The present TCR beta chain was sequenced within a study of blood T cells in healthy people across ages. Study-wide points: Diversity was higher, and naive CD4+ cells more numerous, in long-lived donors than in aged donors.

Aged roughly 6 to 100, donors were systemically healthy Caucasians from Russia. No fewer than 6 micrograms of total RNA were isolated from every sample. A J-beta primer mix and a sample-barcoded 5' primer were used in a second PCR of about 7 to 11 cycles. The template-switch adaptor, which had 12 random nucleotides, put a tag on each cDNA molecule. A single record per CDR3 protein comes from TCRdb applying MiXCR to the 5' RACE reads. This sample carries hundreds of thousands of distinct CDR3 sequences, approximately 49% of them seen once, and the ten largest clones take roughly an eighth. The length of the CDR3 is 16 residues. The trim removed 3 bases at V and 7 bases at J, leaving 10 bases unmatched. CDR1 LNHDA and CDR2 SQIVND come from the germline V gene (reference sequence). Points on this clonotype: The target antigen is unknown.

The sample was blood. V gene TRBV19 combines with J gene TRBJ2-1, with 9 positions matching TRBD2. This sequence originates from a man in his thirties or forties in good health. The CDR3 reads CASSIGRGGALNEQFF. DNA for the CDR3: TGTGCCAGTAGTATTGGGCGCGGGGGGGCCCTTAATGAGCAGTTCTTC.